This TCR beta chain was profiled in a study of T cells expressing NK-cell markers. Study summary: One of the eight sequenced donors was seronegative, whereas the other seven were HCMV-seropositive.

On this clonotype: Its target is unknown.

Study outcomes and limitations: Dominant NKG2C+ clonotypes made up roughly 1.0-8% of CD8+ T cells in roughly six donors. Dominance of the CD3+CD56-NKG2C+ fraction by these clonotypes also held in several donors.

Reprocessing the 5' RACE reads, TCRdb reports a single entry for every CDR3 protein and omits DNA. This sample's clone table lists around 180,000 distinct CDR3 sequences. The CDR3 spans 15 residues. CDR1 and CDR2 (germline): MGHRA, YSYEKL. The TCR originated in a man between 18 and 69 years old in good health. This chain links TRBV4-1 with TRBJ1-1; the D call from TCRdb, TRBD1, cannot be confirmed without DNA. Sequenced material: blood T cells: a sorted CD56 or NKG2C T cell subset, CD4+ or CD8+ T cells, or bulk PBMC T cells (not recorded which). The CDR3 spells CASSLWTGGNTEAFF.